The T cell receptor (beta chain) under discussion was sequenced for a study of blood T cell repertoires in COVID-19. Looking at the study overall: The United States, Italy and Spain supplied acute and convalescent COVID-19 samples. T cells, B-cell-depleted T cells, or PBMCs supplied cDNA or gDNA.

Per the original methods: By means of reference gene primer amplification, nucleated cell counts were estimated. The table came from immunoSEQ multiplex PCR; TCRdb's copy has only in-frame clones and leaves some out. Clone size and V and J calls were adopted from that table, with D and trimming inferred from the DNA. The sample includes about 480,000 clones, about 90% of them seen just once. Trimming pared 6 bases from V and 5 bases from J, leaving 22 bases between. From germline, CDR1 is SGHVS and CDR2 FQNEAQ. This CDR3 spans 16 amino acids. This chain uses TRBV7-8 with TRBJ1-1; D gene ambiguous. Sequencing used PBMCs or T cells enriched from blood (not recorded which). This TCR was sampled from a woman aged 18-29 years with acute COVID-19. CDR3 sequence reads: CASRISPVGVRTEAFF. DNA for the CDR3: TGTGCCAGCAGGATATCCCCAGTGGGCGTCCGAACTGAAGCTTTCTTT.